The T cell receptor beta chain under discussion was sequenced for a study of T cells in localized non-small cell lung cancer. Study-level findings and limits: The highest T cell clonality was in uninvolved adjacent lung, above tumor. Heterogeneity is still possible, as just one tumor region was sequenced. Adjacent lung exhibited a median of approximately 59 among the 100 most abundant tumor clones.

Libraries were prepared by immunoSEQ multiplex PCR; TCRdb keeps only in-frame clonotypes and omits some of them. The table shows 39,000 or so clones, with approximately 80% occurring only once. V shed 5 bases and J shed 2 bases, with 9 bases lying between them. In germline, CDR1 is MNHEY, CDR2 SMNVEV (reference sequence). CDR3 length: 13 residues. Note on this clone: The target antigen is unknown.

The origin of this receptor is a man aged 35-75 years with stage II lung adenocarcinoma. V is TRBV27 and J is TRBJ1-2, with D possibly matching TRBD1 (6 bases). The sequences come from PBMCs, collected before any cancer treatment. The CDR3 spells CASSHRVNYGYTF. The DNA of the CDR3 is TGTGCCAGCAGTCACAGGGTGAACTATGGCTACACCTTC.